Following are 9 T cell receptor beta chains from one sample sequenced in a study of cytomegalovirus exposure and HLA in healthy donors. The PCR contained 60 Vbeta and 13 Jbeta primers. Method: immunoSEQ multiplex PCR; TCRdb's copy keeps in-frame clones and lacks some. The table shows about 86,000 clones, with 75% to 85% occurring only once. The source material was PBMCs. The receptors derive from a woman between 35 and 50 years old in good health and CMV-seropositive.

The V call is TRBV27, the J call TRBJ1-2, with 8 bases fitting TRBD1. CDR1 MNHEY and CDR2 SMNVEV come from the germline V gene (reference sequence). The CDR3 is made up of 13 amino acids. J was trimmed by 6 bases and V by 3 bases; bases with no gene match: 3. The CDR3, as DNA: TGTGCCAGCAGTTTCAGGGGGCGCGATGGCTACACCTTC. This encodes CASSFRGRDGYTF.

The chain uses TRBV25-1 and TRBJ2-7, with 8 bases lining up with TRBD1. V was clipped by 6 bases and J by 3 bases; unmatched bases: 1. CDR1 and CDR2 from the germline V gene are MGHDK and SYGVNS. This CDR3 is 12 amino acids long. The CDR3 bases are TGTGCCAGCAGCGACAGGGGCTACGAGCAGTACTTC. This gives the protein CASSDRGYEQYF.

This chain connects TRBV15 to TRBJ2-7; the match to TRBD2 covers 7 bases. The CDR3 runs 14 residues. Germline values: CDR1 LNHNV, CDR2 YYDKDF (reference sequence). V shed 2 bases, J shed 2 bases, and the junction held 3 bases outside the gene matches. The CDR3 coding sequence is TGTGCCACCAGCAGACCCGGACTAGCCTACGAGCAGTACTTC. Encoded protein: CATSRPGLAYEQYF.

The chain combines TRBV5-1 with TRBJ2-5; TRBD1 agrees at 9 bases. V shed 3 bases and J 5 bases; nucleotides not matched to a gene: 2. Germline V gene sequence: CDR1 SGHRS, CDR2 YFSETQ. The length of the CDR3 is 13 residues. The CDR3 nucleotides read TGCGCCAGCAGCTGGACAGGGGAGGAGACCCAGTACTTC. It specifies CASSWTGEETQYF.

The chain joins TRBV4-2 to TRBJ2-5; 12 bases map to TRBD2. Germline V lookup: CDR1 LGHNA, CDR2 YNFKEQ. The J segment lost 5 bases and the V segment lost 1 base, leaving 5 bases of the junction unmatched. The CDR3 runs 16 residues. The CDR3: CASSQVLAGGKETQYF. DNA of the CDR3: TGTGCCAGCAGCCAAGTACTAGCGGGGGGTAAGGAGACCCAGTACTTC.

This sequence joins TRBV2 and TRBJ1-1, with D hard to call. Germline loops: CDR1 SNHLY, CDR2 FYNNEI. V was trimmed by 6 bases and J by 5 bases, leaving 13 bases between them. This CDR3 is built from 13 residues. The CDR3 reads CASREGAGTEAFF. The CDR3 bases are TGTGCCAGCAGAGAGGGTGCGGGAACTGAAGCTTTCTTT.

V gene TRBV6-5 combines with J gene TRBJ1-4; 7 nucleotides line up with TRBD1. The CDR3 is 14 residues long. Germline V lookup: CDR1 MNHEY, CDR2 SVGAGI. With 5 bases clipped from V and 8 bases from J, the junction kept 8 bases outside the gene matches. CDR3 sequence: CASSKTGLQEKLFF. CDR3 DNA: TGTGCCAGCAGTAAGACAGGGTTGCAGGAAAAACTGTTTTTT.

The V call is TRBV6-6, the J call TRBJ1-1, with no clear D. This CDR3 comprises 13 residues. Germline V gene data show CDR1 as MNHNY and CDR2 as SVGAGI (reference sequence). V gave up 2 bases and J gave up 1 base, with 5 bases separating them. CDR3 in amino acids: CASSYGQNTEAFF. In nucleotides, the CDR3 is TGTGCCAGCAGTTACGGGCAGAACACTGAAGCTTTCTTT.

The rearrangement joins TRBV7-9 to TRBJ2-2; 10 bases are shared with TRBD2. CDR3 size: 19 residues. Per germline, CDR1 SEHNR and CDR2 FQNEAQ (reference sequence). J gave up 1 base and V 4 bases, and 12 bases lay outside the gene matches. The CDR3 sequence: CASSSYGLAGAQNTGELFF. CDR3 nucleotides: TGTGCCAGCAGCTCCTATGGGCTAGCGGGGGCCCAGAACACCGGGGAGCTGTTTTTT.